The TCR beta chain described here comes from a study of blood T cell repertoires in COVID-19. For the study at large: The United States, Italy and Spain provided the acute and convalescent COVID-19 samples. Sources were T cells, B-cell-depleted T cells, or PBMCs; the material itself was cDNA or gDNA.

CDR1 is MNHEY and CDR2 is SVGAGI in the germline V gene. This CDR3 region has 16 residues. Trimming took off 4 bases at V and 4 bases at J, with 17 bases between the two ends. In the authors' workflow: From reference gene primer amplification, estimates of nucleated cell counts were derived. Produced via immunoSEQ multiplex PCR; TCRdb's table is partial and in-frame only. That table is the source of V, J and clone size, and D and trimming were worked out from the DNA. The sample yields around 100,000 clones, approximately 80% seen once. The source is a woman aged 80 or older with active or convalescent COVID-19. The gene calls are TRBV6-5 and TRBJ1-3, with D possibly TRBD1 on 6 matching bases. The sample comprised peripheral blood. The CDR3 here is CASSSSRTVSGNTIYF. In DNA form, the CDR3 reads TGTGCCAGCAGTTCGTCTCGGACAGTCTCCGGAAACACCATATATTTT.